The rows below give T cell receptor beta chains drawn from one sample of a study of identical twins. TCRdb reprocessed the 5' RACE reads via MiXCR and lists one record per CDR3 protein. Of hundreds of thousands of distinct CDR3 sequences listed, 18% were seen once; the top ten hold around 13%. This sample was shared with a second study, whose subject was T cells expressing NK-cell markers.

Input material: PBMCs. These receptors were collected from a woman aged 18 to 35 in good health. The CDR3 runs from the conserved cysteine through the conserved F or W. A D gene is named only where the DNA matches it firmly. Expanded clones get a size class; other rows say once, few or many, or leave the size out.

length: 15; size: .; J: TRBJ2-5; V: TRBV29-1; D: TRBD2; CDR3: CSAFTSGREQETQYF; DNA: TGCAGCGCCTTTACTAGCGGGAGGGAACAAGAGACCCAGTACTTC
length: 14; size: .; J: TRBJ2-2; V: TRBV7-6; D: .; CDR3: CASSLARGPGELFF; DNA: TGTGCCAGCAGCTTAGCGAGAGGTCCCGGGGAGCTGTTTTTT
length: 12; size: few; J: TRBJ2-7; V: TRBV6-1; D: .; CDR3: CATEIDSNEQYF; DNA: TGTGCCACCGAGATAGACAGTAACGAGCAGTACTTC
length: 17; size: .; J: TRBJ1-1; V: TRBV7-2; D: TRBD1; CDR3: CASSYRDRGRWNTEAFF; DNA: TGTGCCAGCAGTTACCGGGACAGGGGGCGGTGGAACACTGAAGCTTTCTTT
length: 13; size: .; J: TRBJ1-2; V: TRBV27; D: .; CDR3: CATRRALAYGYTF; DNA: TGTGCAACGCGGAGGGCCCTTGCCTATGGCTACACCTTC
length: 16; size: .; J: TRBJ1-2; V: TRBV5-1; D: .; CDR3: CASSLEGRGGHYGYTF; DNA: TGCGCCAGCAGCTTGGAGGGCAGGGGAGGTCACTATGGCTACACCTTC
length: 16; size: few; J: TRBJ2-2; V: TRBV20-1; D: TRBD1; CDR3: CSARDAGTGNTGELFF; DNA: TGCAGTGCTAGAGACGCCGGGACAGGGAACACCGGGGAGCTGTTTTTT
length: 12; size: few; J: TRBJ1-5; V: TRBV7-2; D: .; CDR3: CASSLWGGPQHF; DNA: TGTGCCAGCAGCTTATGGGGAGGGCCCCAGCATTTT
length: 14; size: .; J: TRBJ2-7; V: TRBV20-1; D: .; CDR3: CSAAGTANSYEQYF; DNA: TGCAGTGCTGCCGGGACGGCAAATTCCTACGAGCAGTACTTC
length: 17; size: few; J: TRBJ1-2; V: TRBV18; D: TRBD1; CDR3: CASSGGTVGLLVDGYTF; DNA: TGTGCCAGCTCGGGGGGGACAGTTGGACTCTTAGTCGATGGCTACACCTTC
length: 13; size: few; J: TRBJ2-5; V: TRBV29-1; D: TRBD2; CDR3: CSVGREGPKTQYF; DNA: TGCAGCGTTGGAAGGGAGGGCCCGAAGACCCAGTACTTC
length: 12; size: few; J: TRBJ2-5; V: TRBV20-1; D: .; CDR3: CSAPMPEGTQYF; DNA: TGCAGTGCTCCGATGCCCGAAGGGACCCAGTACTTC
length: 15; size: .; J: TRBJ2-3; V: TRBV6-5; D: TRBD1; CDR3: CASSWDREGTDTQYF; DNA: TGTGCCAGCAGTTGGGACAGGGAAGGGACAGATACGCAGTATTTT
length: 15; size: few; J: TRBJ1-6; V: TRBV14; D: .; CDR3: CASSAASNNNSPLHF; DNA: TGTGCCAGCAGCGCCGCGAGCAATAATAATTCACCCCTCCACTTT
length: 17; size: .; J: TRBJ2-1; V: TRBV12-3/TRBV12-4; D: .; CDR3: CASSLLGHGARDNEQFF; DNA: TGTGCCAGCAGTTTATTAGGGCATGGGGCAAGGGACAATGAGCAGTTCTTC
length: 12; size: many; J: TRBJ1-1; V: TRBV12-3/TRBV12-4; D: .; CDR3: CASREDYTEAFF; DNA: TGTGCCAGCAGAGAGGATTACACTGAAGCTTTCTTT
length: 14; size: many; J: TRBJ2-3; V: TRBV12-3/TRBV12-4; D: TRBD1; CDR3: CASGDRGSADTQYF; DNA: TGTGCCAGCGGCGACAGGGGATCGGCAGATACGCAGTATTTT
length: 16; size: few; J: TRBJ2-2; V: TRBV7-9; D: TRBD2; CDR3: CASSDTSGVDTGELFF; DNA: TGTGCCAGCAGCGATACTAGCGGTGTGGACACCGGGGAGCTGTTTTTT
length: 14; size: few; J: TRBJ1-1; V: TRBV12-3/TRBV12-4; D: TRBD1; CDR3: CASTPGTGDTEAFF; DNA: TGTGCCAGCACCCCCGGGACAGGGGACACTGAAGCTTTCTTT
length: 14; size: few; J: TRBJ1-4; V: TRBV9; D: .; CDR3: CASSVGSWSEKLFF; DNA: TGTGCCAGCAGCGTAGGGTCGTGGTCCGAAAAACTGTTTTTT
length: 14; size: many; J: TRBJ2-5; V: TRBV20-1; D: TRBD1; CDR3: CRPGQGRGQETQYF; DNA: TGCAGGCCTGGACAGGGAAGGGGGCAAGAGACCCAGTACTTC
length: 14; size: many; J: TRBJ1-1; V: TRBV5-1; D: .; CDR3: CASSLVRANTEAFF; DNA: TGCGCCAGCAGCTTGGTCAGAGCGAACACTGAAGCTTTCTTT
length: 15; size: many; J: TRBJ2-1; V: TRBV19; D: .; CDR3: CASSIAGLTYNEQFF; DNA: TGTGCCAGTAGTATAGCGGGGTTAACCTACAATGAGCAGTTCTTC
length: 14; size: .; J: TRBJ1-5; V: TRBV12-3/TRBV12-4; D: TRBD1; CDR3: CASSSGTGAQPQHF; DNA: TGTGCCAGCAGTTCCGGGACAGGGGCTCAGCCCCAGCATTTT
length: 17; size: few; J: TRBJ2-3; V: TRBV7-9; D: TRBD2; CDR3: CASSLAVAGANTDTQYF; DNA: TGTGCCAGCAGCTTAGCAGTAGCGGGAGCAAATACAGATACGCAGTATTTT
length: 12; size: many; J: TRBJ2-7; V: TRBV20-1; D: .; CDR3: CSAQTLSYEQYF; DNA: TGCAGTGCCCAGACGTTATCCTACGAGCAGTACTTC
length: 11; size: .; J: TRBJ2-7; V: TRBV29-1; D: .; CDR3: CSVARGGGQYF; DNA: TGCAGCGTCGCCAGGGGCGGGGGGCAGTACTTC
length: 16; size: few; J: TRBJ1-2; V: TRBV12-3/TRBV12-4; D: TRBD1; CDR3: CASSFIGGQRIKGYTF; DNA: TGTGCCAGCAGTTTTATAGGGGGACAGCGTATCAAGGGCTACACCTTC
length: 14; size: .; J: TRBJ2-1; V: TRBV7-8; D: TRBD2; CDR3: CASSEPGTTNEQFF; DNA: TGTGCCAGCAGCGAACCCGGGACTACCAATGAGCAGTTCTTC
length: 14; size: .; J: TRBJ2-3; V: TRBV6-1; D: .; CDR3: CASSIGESTDTQYF; DNA: TGTGCCAGCAGTATAGGGGAGAGTACAGATACGCAGTATTTT
length: 13; size: .; J: TRBJ1-2; V: TRBV3-1; D: .; CDR3: CASRQGLDYGYTF; DNA: TGTGCCAGCAGACAGGGTTTAGACTATGGCTACACCTTC
length: 13; size: .; J: TRBJ1-3; V: TRBV27; D: .; CDR3: CASSFGRGNTIYF; DNA: TGTGCCAGCAGTTTTGGTCGTGGTAACACCATATATTTT
length: 11; size: few; J: TRBJ2-2; V: TRBV25-1; D: .; CDR3: CASLNTGELFF; DNA: TGTGCCAGCCTAAACACCGGGGAGCTGTTTTTT
length: 12; size: .; J: TRBJ1-1; V: TRBV12-3/TRBV12-4; D: .; CDR3: CASRPAYLGAFF; DNA: TGTGCCAGCCGCCCGGCCTACCTGGGAGCTTTCTTT
length: 16; size: .; J: TRBJ2-2; V: TRBV10-3; D: TRBD2; CDR3: CAISGPPGGATGELFF; DNA: TGTGCCATCAGTGGGCCCCCGGGGGGGGCTACCGGGGAGCTGTTTTTT